A single sample is the source of the 22 T cell receptor beta chains below, sequenced in a study of cytomegalovirus exposure and HLA in healthy donors. The PCR contained 60 Vbeta and 13 Jbeta primers. The data were produced by immunoSEQ multiplex PCR, yet TCRdb's version contains in-frame clones alone and is incomplete. The data show around 130,000 clones, approximately 89% seen once. The sequenced sample consisted of PBMCs. Receptors were obtained from a woman in her thirties in good health and CMV-seropositive.

V and J are TRBV5-6 and TRBJ1-2; 8 positions agree with TRBD1. Trimming took 2 bases from V and 13 from J; bases not matched to a gene: 10. This CDR3 has 13 residues. Germline V gene data show CDR1 as SGHDT and CDR2 as YYEEEE. CDR3 sequence (DNA): TGTGCCAGCAGCTTACAAAGACAGGGGCCGACCACCTTC. This translates into CASSLQRQGPTTF. Full variable domain (remainder filled in from reference TRBV5-6 and TRBJ1-2): DAGVTQSPTHLIKTRGQQVTLRCSPKSGHDTVSWYQQALGQGPQFIFQYYEEEERQRGNFPDRFSGHQFPNYSSELNVNALLLGDSALYLCASSLQRQGPTTFGSGTRLTVV.

This clone is a singleton in its sample. The chain links TRBV7-3 to TRBJ1-2, with 7 bases fitting TRBD1. The CDR3 sequence is 13 residues long. Per the germline V gene, CDR1 is SGHTA and CDR2 is FQGTGA. With 6 bases clipped from V and 4 bases from J, the junction kept 5 bases outside the gene matches. The CDR3 bases are TGTGCCAGCAGTCAGACAGGGTCCTATGGCTACACCTTC. Translating it yields CASSQTGSYGYTF.

The V gene is TRBV6-5, the J gene TRBJ1-4; maybe TRBD1 (5 bases). The CDR3 sequence is 15 residues long. In germline, CDR1 is MNHEY, CDR2 SVGAGI. V was cut by 2 bases and J by 0 bases, with 7 bases left in between. The CDR3 loop is CASSYGGATNEKLFF. As DNA, the CDR3 is TGTGCCAGCAGTTACGGGGGGGCAACTAATGAAAAACTGTTTTTT.

The chain carries TRBV30 and TRBJ2-3, with D unresolved. Trimming took off 4 bases at V and 4 bases at J, with 6 bases between the two ends. The germline gives CDR1 GTSNPN, CDR2 SVGIG (reference sequence). The length of the CDR3 is 11 residues. CDR3 bases: TGTGCCTGGATAGGAGCAGATACGCAGTATTTT. It is translated as CAWIGADTQYF. Based on the CDR3 plus reference TRBV30 and TRBJ2-3, the full variable domain is SQTIHQWPATLVQPVGSPLSLECTVEGTSNPNLYWYRQAAGRGLQLLFYSVGIGQISSEVPQNLSASRPQDRQFILSSKKLLLSDSGFYLCAWIGADTQYFGPGTRLTVL.

In its sample, this clone was seen once. The chain uses TRBV14 and TRBJ2-3; D is possibly TRBD1 (6 bases). Deletions cut 2 bases from V and 4 bases from J, with 16 bases between. This CDR3 contains 16 residues. Germline V gives CDR1 SGHDN, CDR2 FVKESK. The CDR3 DNA reads TGTGCCAGCAGCCAATTTGGGGGCGGTCCCCCAGATACGCAGTATTTT. It is translated as CASSQFGGGPPDTQYF.

The sample holds one count of this clone. The chain has TRBV27 and TRBJ1-2; a weak D match, TRBD1 (6 bases). The CDR3 runs to 15 residues. CDR1 is MNHEY and CDR2 is SMNVEV in the germline V gene (reference sequence). Trimming removed 0 bases at V and 6 bases at J, with 14 bases between. The CDR3 DNA follows: TGTGCCAGCAGTTTATCGAGGGGGGGCGCGGATGGCTACACCTTC. This codes for CASSLSRGGADGYTF.

The rearrangement joins TRBV5-4 to TRBJ2-2; D is possibly TRBD2 (7 bases). Germline V gene lookup returns CDR1 SGHNT and CDR2 YYREEE (reference sequence). The CDR3 spans 14 residues. Deletions cut 5 bases from V and 7 bases from J, with 15 bases between. The CDR3 DNA is TGTGCCAGCAGTTGGGGCGGGGGCAGCGGGGAGCTGTTTTTT. It codes for CASSWGGGSGELFF. Variable domain in full (rest from reference TRBV5-4 and TRBJ2-2): ETGVTQSPTHLIKTRGQQVTLRCSSQSGHNTVSWYQQALGQGPQFIFQYYREEENGRGNFPPRFSGLQFPNYSSELNVNALELDDSALYLCASSWGGGSGELFFGEGSRLTVL.

Here the CDR3 DNA reads TGCGCCAGCAGCCTAGGGACAGCCCGTACCGGGGAGCTGTTTTTT. It encodes CASSLGTARTGELFF. The rearrangement uses TRBV5-1 and TRBJ2-2, with 7 positions matching TRBD1. After removal of 4 bases from V and 5 bases from J, the junction contained 8 bases not matched to a gene. CDR3 length: 15 amino acids. In germline, CDR1 is SGHRS, CDR2 YFSETQ.

The chain carries TRBV27 and TRBJ2-7, with D possibly matching TRBD2 (6 bases). The CDR3 is made up of 14 amino acids. Germline CDR1 and CDR2: MNHEY and SMNVEV (reference sequence). V was trimmed by 6 bases and J by 1 base, leaving 13 bases between them. The CDR3 loop reads CASRPRDSSYEQYF. The CDR3 nucleotides read TGTGCCAGCAGACCGCGGGACTCTTCCTACGAGCAGTACTTC.

The chain combines TRBV9 with TRBJ2-2, with D possibly TRBD1 on 6 matching bases. Germline V lookup: CDR1 SGDLS, CDR2 YYNGEE. The CDR3 is made up of 16 amino acids. The germline V and J ends were trimmed by 4 bases and 0 bases, with 13 bases remaining between them. CDR3 coding DNA: TGTGCCAGCAGCCCAGGGGTGGGCGCGAACACCGGGGAGCTGTTTTTT. Protein sequence: CASSPGVGANTGELFF.

The rearrangement joins TRBV4-1 to TRBJ2-1; D is perhaps TRBD2 (5 bases). The CDR3 loop spans 14 amino acids. The germline V and J ends were trimmed by 0 bases and 8 bases, with 11 bases remaining between them. Germline CDR1 MGHRA, CDR2 YSYEKL. The CDR3 DNA reads TGCGCCAGCAGCCAAGATAGTTTCGGGGATGAGCAGTTCTTC. It encodes CASSQDSFGDEQFF.

V is TRBV28 and J is TRBJ1-6; D gene uncertain. The germline V gene encodes CDR1 MDHEN and CDR2 SYDVKM. This CDR3 has 15 residues. V was cut by 9 bases and J by 2 bases, with 14 bases left in between. CDR3 loop: CASGALSAYNSPLHF. The CDR3 DNA reads as TGTGCCAGTGGAGCACTCAGCGCCTATAATTCACCCCTCCACTTT.

This chain connects TRBV4-1 to TRBJ2-1, with a weak D call TRBD2 (6 bases). Germline V CDR1 and CDR2: MGHRA, YSYEKL. CDR3 length equals 14 residues. The V and J ends lost 1 base and 4 bases respectively, with 8 bases between them. CDR3 in DNA: TGCGCCAGCAGCCAAGGGGACTTGTACAATGAGCAGTTCTTC. This gives the protein CASSQGDLYNEQFF.

The rearrangement uses TRBV4-1 and TRBJ1-1; a weak D match, TRBD1 (5 bases). The V end was cut by 5 bases, the J end by 8 bases, with 18 bases between. The length of the CDR3 is 14 residues. Germline V gene lookup returns CDR1 MGHRA and CDR2 YSYEKL. In DNA form, the CDR3 reads TGCGCCAGCAGCTCAGGACGGGGAGGGGTGGAAGCTTTCTTT. It yields the protein CASSSGRGGVEAFF.

The J gene is TRBJ1-4, the V gene TRBV27; D call uncertain. Germline loops: CDR1 MNHEY, CDR2 SMNVEV (reference sequence). Between the trimmed V and J ends, which lost 3 bases and 0 bases, there was a span of 8 bases. This CDR3 has 15 amino acids. The CDR3 sequence is CASSFLGATNEKLFF. In DNA form, the CDR3 reads TGTGCCAGCAGTTTTCTTGGAGCAACTAATGAAAAACTGTTTTTT.

The V and J genes are TRBV19 and TRBJ1-5; the D gene is possibly TRBD1 (5 bases). V was clipped by 1 base and J by 3 bases, with 10 bases between them. The germline CDR1 and CDR2 sequences are LNHDA and SQIVND (reference sequence). The CDR3 spans 15 residues. The DNA of the CDR3 is TGTGCCAGTAGTATAGGGGAGGGGATCAATCAGCCCCAGCATTTT. Protein: CASSIGEGINQPQHF.

The chain is built from TRBV28 and TRBJ1-3; D is undetermined. V was cut by 6 bases and J by 5 bases, with 11 bases left in between. Germline V lookup: CDR1 MDHEN, CDR2 SYDVKM. The CDR3 sequence is 13 residues long. The CDR3 region has the DNA TGTGCCAGCAGCGGAGGCCCACGAAACACCATATATTTT. It is translated as CASSGGPRNTIYF.

The chain uses TRBV6-6 and TRBJ2-1; D ambiguous. The V gene lost 8 bases and the J gene lost 4 bases, with 6 bases spanning the gap. The germline gives CDR1 MNHNY, CDR2 SVGAGI (reference sequence). The CDR3 totals 11 residues. Here the CDR3 reads CASAAYNEQFF. CDR3 in DNA: TGTGCCAGCGCGGCGTACAATGAGCAGTTCTTC.

J is TRBJ2-3 and V is TRBV5-1, with D uncertain. Germline-derived CDR1 and CDR2 are SGHRS and YFSETQ. Trimming shortened V by 0 bases and J by 1 base, and 12 bases separated the two germline ends. The CDR3 is made up of 16 amino acids. The CDR3 sequence: CASSLEPGLRTDTQYF. The CDR3, as DNA: TGCGCCAGCAGCTTGGAGCCAGGTCTCCGCACAGATACGCAGTATTTT.

V gene TRBV28 combines with J gene TRBJ2-7, with no clear D. V was cut by 2 bases and J by 7 bases, with 9 bases left in between. Germline V gives CDR1 MDHEN, CDR2 SYDVKM. The CDR3 has 12 amino acids. CDR3 in amino acids: CASSLALEEQYF. CDR3 DNA: TGTGCCAGCAGTTTAGCCTTAGAAGAGCAGTACTTC.

The CDR3 sequence: CASSVTRLVTDTQYF. The CDR3 DNA sequence: TGTGCCAGCAGCGTTACGAGGTTGGTAACAGATACGCAGTATTTT. The chain is built from TRBV9 and TRBJ2-3; D remains ambiguous. This CDR3 comprises 15 residues. V was clipped by 2 bases and J by 3 bases, with 13 bases between them. The germline gives CDR1 SGDLS, CDR2 YYNGEE.

Only one count was recorded for this clone. V gene TRBV18 combines with J gene TRBJ2-2; D might be TRBD2 (5 bases). This CDR3 has 16 residues. CDR1 and CDR2 (germline): KGHSH, LQKENI. Trimming shortened V by 3 bases and J by 6 bases, and 17 bases separated the two germline ends. CDR3 DNA sequence: TGTGCCAGCTCACCCCTAGTCGGGATCGTGGCCGGGGAGCTGTTTTTT. Translating it yields CASSPLVGIVAGELFF.